These T cell receptor beta chains were read from a single sample in a study of regulatory T cells in long-lasting Graves disease. TCRdb processed the multiplex PCR reads anew with MiXCR; each CDR3 protein has one entry. The table has roughly 320,000 distinct CDR3 sequences, approximately 15% seen once. This sample also appeared in a second study, on T cells in Graves' hyperthyroidism and ophthalmopathy.

Material: peripheral blood mononuclear cells (PBMCs), obtained at new diagnosis, from a patient treated with antithyroid drugs. Source of these receptors: a man in his forties with Graves disease. The CDR3 runs from the conserved cysteine through the conserved F or W. The order of the fields is clone size, CDR3 length, V gene, D gene, J gene, CDR3 protein, CDR3 DNA. The D gene is left open where the match is weak. Only some rows state a clone size, as once, few, many or a class for expanded clones.

many	15	TRBV28	.	TRBJ1-5	CASSLGGNQNQPQHF	TGTGCCAGCAGTTTAGGAGGGAACCAAAATCAGCCCCAGCATTTT
few	17	TRBV9	.	TRBJ2-1	CASSVASGPRTMDEQFF	TGTGCCAGCAGCGTAGCTTCGGGGCCCAGGACCATGGATGAGCAGTTCTTC
many	14	TRBV28	TRBD1	TRBJ2-3	CAIATGGGTDTQYF	TGTGCCATCGCGACAGGGGGGGGCACAGATACGCAGTATTTT
.	15	TRBV12-3/TRBV12-4	TRBD1	TRBJ1-6	CASSRQGLYNSPLHF	TGTGCCAGCAGTCGACAGGGACTCTATAATTCACCCCTCCACTTT
.	16	TRBV9	TRBD2	TRBJ2-7	CASSVSGTSGWLEQYF	TGTGCCAGCAGCGTGTCCGGGACTAGTGGGTGGTTGGAGCAGTACTTC
many	17	TRBV24-1	.	TRBJ1-5	CATSDFLTGLGSQPQHF	TGTGCCACCAGTGATTTCCTCACAGGGCTCGGCAGTCAGCCCCAGCATTTT
many	13	TRBV5-5	.	TRBJ2-1	CASSFFTGYEQFF	TGTGCCAGCAGCTTCTTTACAGGGTATGAGCAGTTCTTC
many	14	TRBV12-3/TRBV12-4	.	TRBJ2-2	CAARQAVPTGELFF	TGTGCCGCGCGACAGGCAGTTCCCACCGGGGAGCTGTTTTTT
.	12	TRBV7-9	.	TRBJ1-2	CASSHRVGSYTF	TGTGCCAGCAGCCATAGGGTTGGAAGCTACACCTTC
many	15	TRBV12-3/TRBV12-4	.	TRBJ2-1	CASSWTLSLYNEQFF	TGTGCCAGCAGTTGGACTCTATCGCTATACAATGAGCAGTTCTTC
many	13	TRBV18	TRBD1	TRBJ2-7	CASSPTGRHEQYF	TGTGCCAGCTCACCGACAGGGAGACACGAGCAGTACTTC
.	13	TRBV30	TRBD1	TRBJ1-5	CAWRRQGSQPQHF	TGTGCCTGGAGGAGACAGGGTAGTCAGCCCCAGCATTTT
.	16	TRBV4-1	.	TRBJ2-3	CASSQRGEGNTDTQYF	TGCGCCAGCAGCCAACGTGGAGAGGGGAACACAGATACGCAGTATTTT
many	15	TRBV24-1	.	TRBJ2-1	CATSDWFSDRNEQFF	TGTGCCACCAGTGATTGGTTTAGTGATAGGAATGAGCAGTTCTTC
many	12	TRBV2	.	TRBJ1-4	CAGRRGSEKLFF	TGTGCCGGTAGGCGGGGCTCTGAAAAACTGTTTTTT
many	15	TRBV6-2/TRBV6-3	TRBD2	TRBJ2-3	CASSGLGGGADTQYF	TGTGCCAGCAGTGGTCTCGGCGGGGGGGCAGATACGCAGTATTTT
.	13	TRBV11-2	.	TRBJ1-5	CASSLSDRQPQHF	TGTGCCAGCAGCTTATCGGATCGGCAGCCCCAGCATTTT
few	15	TRBV2	TRBD2	TRBJ2-2	CASVLDGGVTGELFF	TGTGCCAGCGTCCTAGACGGGGGGGTCACCGGGGAGCTGTTTTTT
.	16	TRBV11-3	.	TRBJ2-2	CASRPLSGVTTGELFF	TGTGCCAGCAGACCTCTTTCAGGGGTTACCACCGGGGAGCTGTTTTTT
few	15	TRBV19	.	TRBJ2-7	CASRQRDTVSYEQYF	TGTGCCAGTAGGCAACGGGACACGGTTTCCTACGAGCAGTACTTC
.	14	TRBV7-2	.	TRBJ2-7	CASSQRPTSYEQYF	TGTGCCAGCAGCCAAAGACCCACATCCTACGAGCAGTACTTC
many	18	TRBV28	TRBD2	TRBJ2-1	CASRSGTSVLLSYNEQFF	TGTGCCAGCAGGAGTGGGACTAGCGTCCTCCTCTCCTACAATGAGCAGTTCTTC
many	13	TRBV2	.	TRBJ2-7	CASSLTGTYEQYF	TGTGCCAGCAGCTTAACAGGGACCTACGAGCAGTACTTC
.	15	TRBV9	TRBD2	TRBJ2-5	CASSAGTSAQETQYF	TGTGCCAGCAGCGCAGGGACTAGCGCTCAAGAGACCCAGTACTTC
many	15	TRBV7-7	TRBD2	TRBJ2-2	CASSLALGGTGELFF	TGTGCCAGCAGCTTAGCGCTCGGGGGGACCGGGGAGCTGTTTTTT
many	14	TRBV28	.	TRBJ1-4	CASSLEGLDEKLFF	TGTGCCAGCAGTTTGGAGGGTTTGGATGAAAAACTGTTTTTT
many	14	TRBV11-2	.	TRBJ1-2	CASRRLGSSYGYTF	TGTGCCAGCAGACGACTGGGCTCCTCTTATGGCTACACCTTC
many	15	TRBV11-2	TRBD2	TRBJ2-1	CASSRTSGGIYEQFF	TGTGCCAGCAGCCGGACTAGCGGGGGGATTTATGAGCAGTTCTTC
few	15	TRBV6-6	TRBD2	TRBJ2-2	CASSYSIGGGLELFF	TGTGCCAGCAGTTACTCGATCGGGGGGGGGTTGGAGCTGTTTTTT
many	15	TRBV27	TRBD2	TRBJ2-7	CASSLASGGAREQYF	TGTGCCAGCAGTCTAGCTAGCGGGGGGGCCCGGGAGCAGTACTTC
.	15	TRBV7-2	.	TRBJ2-7	CASSPSSYAGYEQYF	TGTGCCAGCAGCCCCTCCTCTTACGCCGGCTACGAGCAGTACTTC
few	14	TRBV2	.	TRBJ1-2	CASSEGRLLVGYTF	TGTGCCAGCAGTGAAGGGAGATTGCTGGTTGGCTACACCTTC
many	15	TRBV7-2	.	TRBJ1-1	CASSRAGGENTEAFF	TGTGCCAGCAGCCGGGCGGGGGGCGAGAACACTGAAGCTTTCTTT
many	20	TRBV12-3/TRBV12-4	.	TRBJ2-7	CASSLGTPGESILSSYEQYF	TGTGCCAGCAGTTTAGGGACCCCGGGAGAGTCGATACTATCGAGCTACGAGCAGTACTTC
many	12	TRBV2	.	TRBJ2-3	CASRLGTDTQYF	TGTGCCAGCAGGCTGGGCACAGATACGCAGTATTTT
few	16	TRBV18	TRBD2	TRBJ2-3	CASSPRSGGSTDTQYF	TGTGCCAGCTCACCAAGGAGCGGGGGGAGCACAGATACGCAGTATTTT
many	16	TRBV6-2/TRBV6-3	TRBD2	TRBJ2-3	CASSRRRSGRTDTQYF	TGTGCCAGCAGCCGGAGGAGAAGCGGGAGGACAGATACGCAGTATTTT
many	16	TRBV12-5	.	TRBJ2-1	CASGLFLREAYNEQFF	TGTGCTAGTGGTTTGTTTCTCAGGGAAGCCTACAATGAGCAGTTCTTC
many	15	TRBV12-3/TRBV12-4	.	TRBJ2-3	CASKPGTGSGDTQYF	TGTGCCAGCAAACCGGGAACGGGTTCGGGAGATACGCAGTATTTT
few	13	TRBV5-1	.	TRBJ2-5	CASSWALQETQYF	TGCGCCAGCAGCTGGGCTCTCCAAGAGACCCAGTACTTC
.	19	TRBV5-4	TRBD2	TRBJ2-7	CASSLGPGLAGDYWYEQYF	TGTGCCAGCAGCTTGGGACCGGGACTAGCGGGGGACTACTGGTACGAGCAGTACTTC
many	15	TRBV4-2	.	TRBJ2-5	CASSQGEARGETQYF	TGTGCCAGCAGCCAAGGGGAGGCCCGGGGCGAGACCCAGTACTTC
many	13	TRBV28	.	TRBJ1-5	CASIAQGYQPQHF	TGTGCCAGCATAGCCCAGGGTTATCAGCCCCAGCATTTT
.	12	TRBV6-9	.	TRBJ1-2	CASSFDLYGYTF	TGTGCCAGCAGTTTTGACCTCTATGGCTACACCTTC
few	17	TRBV29-1	.	TRBJ1-2	CSVEDLKRRGAMDGYTF	TGCAGCGTTGAAGATCTTAAACGTCGAGGGGCTATGGATGGCTACACCTTC
many	14	TRBV10-3	.	TRBJ1-1	CAISEPGRNTEAFF	TGTGCCATCAGTGAACCGGGGCGCAACACTGAAGCTTTCTTT
.	14	TRBV12-5	.	TRBJ1-5	CASGPSGGNQPQHF	TGTGCTAGTGGTCCCTCTGGGGGGAATCAGCCCCAGCATTTT
many	17	TRBV20-1	TRBD2	TRBJ2-5	CSARAPERGANGETQYF	TGCAGTGCTAGAGCTCCCGAGCGGGGGGCCAACGGGGAGACCCAGTACTTC
many	14	TRBV3-1	.	TRBJ1-1	CASSLDRANTEAFF	TGTGCCAGCAGCCTCGACAGAGCGAACACTGAAGCTTTCTTT
few	15	TRBV25-1	.	TRBJ1-4	CASSEGTTTNEKLFF	TGTGCCAGCAGTGAGGGGACTACAACTAATGAAAAACTGTTTTTT
many	14	TRBV19	.	TRBJ2-3	CASSPMGDTDTQYF	TGTGCCAGTAGCCCGATGGGGGACACAGATACGCAGTATTTT
few	14	TRBV20-1	.	TRBJ1-4	CSARGVATNEKLFF	TGCAGTGCTAGAGGCGTTGCAACTAATGAAAAACTGTTTTTT
many	14	TRBV7-2	.	TRBJ2-5	CASSFQGAQETQYF	TGTGCCAGCAGCTTTCAGGGAGCACAAGAGACCCAGTACTTC
.	12	TRBV29-1	TRBD2	TRBJ2-1	CSVVAGGHEQFF	TGCAGCGTAGTAGCGGGGGGGCATGAGCAGTTCTTC
.	13	TRBV6-1	TRBD1	TRBJ1-1	CASGDRENTEAFF	TGTGCCAGCGGGGACAGGGAGAACACTGAAGCTTTCTTT
few	15	TRBV20-1	.	TRBJ1-6	CSARRGSRGNSPLHF	TGCAGTGCTAGACGGGGATCTCGAGGAAATTCACCCCTCCACTTT
many	15	TRBV20-1	.	TRBJ1-1	CSARDPRNMNTEAFF	TGCAGTGCTAGAGATCCTCGGAACATGAACACTGAAGCTTTCTTT
many	15	TRBV6-1	TRBD2	TRBJ2-1	CASRPSGGSDNEQFF	TGTGCCAGCAGGCCTAGCGGGGGGTCCGACAATGAGCAGTTCTTC